Each of the 25 T cell receptor beta chains below was sequenced from the same sample in a study of tumor-infiltrating lymphocytes in primary liver carcinoma listed by TCRdb under 2017. Sequenced on an Illumina HiSeq 2500. TCRbeta-specific cDNA was reverse-transcribed from 500 ng total RNA using a constant-region primer and ProtoScript II reverse transcriptase. Construction of the TCRbeta libraries relied on three nested rounds of multiplex PCR, following a slightly modified ARM-PCR procedure. Multiplex TRBV1-TRBV30 forward primers and a Cbeta reverse primer were used in the first two PCR rounds, each of which was run for 10 cycles. The public reads were reanalyzed by TCRdb: fastp trimming at Q25, MiXCR alignment, in-frame beta chains only. Merged by CDR3 protein, the rows form single entries marked with the most common genes and DNA. Present in this sample are tens of thousands of distinct CDR3 sequences, more than 60% of which were seen just once. Of the sample, 38% is held by the ten largest clones.

Total RNA and DNA were co-extracted from roughly 20-30 mg of bulk tissue with the AllPrep DNA/RNA mini kit, without cell sorting. Specimen: tumor-adjacent normal liver tissue. The receptors originated from a woman aged 25 to 45 with primary liver carcinoma and hepatitis B virus infection.

Points on this clonotype: Lacking the conserved final phenylalanine or tryptophan, this CDR3 likely reflects a read error. The chain is built from TRBV29-1 and TRBJ1-2, with D hard to call. CDR3 length: 11 residues. The germline V and J ends were trimmed by 3 bases and 3 bases, with 5 bases remaining between them. The germline V gene has CDR1 SQVTM and CDR2 ANQGSEA. The CDR3 region is CSVETYYGYTI. The CDR3 DNA reads TGCAGCGTTGAGACTTACTATGGCTACACCATC.

V gene TRBV29-1 combines with J gene TRBJ1-4, with D tentatively TRBD1 (5 bases). V lost 6 bases to trimming and J lost 8 bases, with 13 bases between them. This CDR3 has 12 residues. From germline, CDR1 is SQVTM and CDR2 ANQGSEA. The CDR3 protein is CSVVVQAEKLFF. CDR3 nucleotide sequence: TGCAGCGTAGTGGTACAGGCAGAAAAACTGTTTTTT.

Turning to this clonotype: A single base separates this from a much larger clone, so it may be a read error. V gene TRBV7-9 combines with J gene TRBJ2-7; weak D call: TRBD1 (6 bases). V gave up 5 bases and J gave up 4 bases, with 21 bases separating them. CDR3 length: 16 residues. Germline V gene lookup returns CDR1 SEHNR and CDR2 FQNEAQ (reference sequence). CDR3 in DNA: TGTGCCAGCAGCCCCCCAACCGGGACACAACCGTACGAGCAGTACTTC. Amino acids: CASSPPTGTQPYEQYF. The entire variable domain, with the rest obtained from reference TRBV7-9 and TRBJ2-7, is as follows: DTGVSQNPRHKITKRGQNVTFRCDPISEHNRLYWYRQTLGQGPEFLTYFQNEAQLEKSRLLSDRFSAERPKGSFSTLEIQRTEQGDSAMYLCASSPPTGTQPYEQYFGPGTRLTVT.

This clonotype was counted many times. The rearrangement links TRBV4-1 to TRBJ2-5, with 7 nucleotides matching TRBD2. The CDR3 has 18 amino acids. Germline V gene data show CDR1 as MGHRA and CDR2 as YSYEKL. Trimming removed 0 bases from V and 4 bases from J; junction bases left unmatched: 14. CDR3 in amino acids: CASSQDWSFAGVRETQYF. In DNA, the CDR3 is TGCGCCAGCAGCCAAGATTGGTCGTTTGCGGGAGTTCGAGAGACCCAGTACTTC.

This clonotype came up many times. The chain couples TRBV6-2 or TRBV6-3 to TRBJ1-2; TRBD1 might be the D (6 bases). V was cut by 5 bases and J by 14 bases, with 18 bases left in between. The CDR3 is made up of 12 amino acids. From germline, CDR1 is MNHEY and CDR2 SVGEGT. The DNA for the CDR3 is TGTGCCAGCAGTCCTCCTGGTGTAACAGGGACCTTC. Its protein is CASSPPGVTGTF.

Concerning this clonotype: At one end the junction does not follow the germline gene, possibly because of a read error. The chain has TRBV6-6 and TRBJ2-3; D gene uncertain. Germline CDR1 reads MNHNY; CDR2 reads SVGAGI (reference sequence). This CDR3 has 14 amino acids. The CDR3 region has the DNA TGTGCCAGCAGCTACGCGAGCTCCGCAGATGCGCAGTATTTT. Its translation: CASSYASSADAQYF.

In this sample, this clonotype turned up many times. The chain couples TRBV6-2 or TRBV6-3 to TRBJ2-7; 9 bases agree with TRBD2. V shed 10 bases and J 1 base; nucleotides not matched to a gene: 14. Germline values: CDR1 MNHEY, CDR2 SVGEGT. CDR3 length: 16 amino acids. In DNA form, the CDR3 reads TGTGCCACTGAGACTACCGGGACTAGCAAATCCTACGAGCAGTACTTC. Residues: CATETTGTSKSYEQYF.

To note about this clonotype: An end of the junction differs from the germline gene, which may be a read error. The genes are TRBV30 and TRBJ2-3, with D hard to call. The CDR3 totals 14 residues. Germline assignment: CDR1 GTSNPN and CDR2 SVGIG (reference sequence). DNA for the CDR3: TGTGTCTGGAGTCCGGTGACGGGCACGGATACGCAGTATTTT. Residues: CVWSPVTGTDTQYF.

In the case of this clonotype: A much larger clone sits a single nucleotide away, making a read error possible. The chain has TRBV5-1 and TRBJ2-7; tentatively, D is TRBD1 (6 bases). Trimming stripped 6 bases from V and 2 bases from J, with 12 bases between. This CDR3 comprises 13 residues. CDR1 and CDR2 from the germline V gene are SGHRS and YFSETQ. The CDR3 sequence is CASTRDKAYEQYF. As DNA, the CDR3 is TGCGCCAGCACCCGGGACAAGGCCTACGAGCAGTACTTC.

This clonotype was observed a few times. One end of the junction is discordant with germline, which a read error may explain. The chain recombines TRBV5-6 with TRBJ1-1; D remains ambiguous. CDR3 length: 11 residues. Germline CDR1 and CDR2: SGHDT and YYEEEE. As DNA, the CDR3 is TGTGCTAGCAGCTCAGGATCTGAAGCTTTCTTT. This sequence encodes CASSSGSEAFF.

As concerns this clonotype: The junction shows a germline mismatch at one end, possibly a read error. J is TRBJ2-1 and V is TRBV6-2 or TRBV6-3, with D perhaps TRBD1 (5 bases). From germline, CDR1 is MNHEY and CDR2 SVGEGT. The CDR3 totals 13 residues. CDR3 region: CASSGRQSNEHFF. Here the CDR3 DNA reads TGTGCCAGCAGTGGTAGACAGTCGAATGAGCATTTCTTC.

A word on this clonotype: One junction end does not reproduce the germline sequence, and a read error may be involved. V usage is TRBV25-1 and J usage is TRBJ1-6; no definite D call. The CDR3 consists of 15 residues. The germline V gene has CDR1 MGHDK and CDR2 SYGVNS. CDR3 coding DNA: TGTGCCGGCAGTAAATCAGGCAGGAATAATTCACCCCTCCACTTT. Amino acids: CAGSKSGRNNSPLHF.

J is TRBJ2-1 and V is TRBV6-2 or TRBV6-3, with 7 bases fitting TRBD2. In germline, CDR1 is MNHEY, CDR2 SVGEGT. Trimming at V came to 7 bases and at J to 0 bases, leaving 9 bases not matched to a gene. The CDR3 length is 16 residues. The CDR3 loop is CASTFLAASSYNEQFF. In DNA, the CDR3 is TGTGCCAGCACTTTTCTAGCGGCTAGCTCCTACAATGAGCAGTTCTTC.

This sequence joins TRBV12-3 or TRBV12-4 and TRBJ2-1; 14 bases agree with TRBD2. The ends lost 8 bases at V and 9 bases at J; junction bases unmatched: 9. The CDR3 is 15 residues long. The CDR3 region has the DNA TGTGCCAGCTGTCATATGACTAGCGGGAGGGGTGAGCAGTTCTTC. Amino acid sequence: CASCHMTSGRGEQFF.

As for this clonotype: Because the CDR3 is missing its conserved closing phenylalanine or tryptophan, this is likely a read error. The DNA is omitted, as the CDR3 cannot be located on it reliably, and the CDR3 follows TCRdb's listing. The rearrangement uses TRBV21-1 and TRBJ2-7; TRBD1, the table's D call, lacks a check against the DNA. TRBV21-1 is shown as a pseudogene. The CDR3 is 11 amino acids in total, end residues counted. The CDR3 loop is CARAPCCEQYL.

Comment on this clonotype: One junction end does not reproduce the germline sequence, and a read error may be involved. The rearrangement uses TRBV6-5 and TRBJ1-1; 8 positions match TRBD1. The germline gives CDR1 MNHEY, CDR2 SVGAGI. The CDR3 has 13 residues. The CDR3, as DNA: TGCGCCAGGAGTTACGACAGGGGAACTGAAGCTTTCTTT. Its translation is CARSYDRGTEAFF.

Of note for this clonotype: One junction end disagrees with the germline gene, perhaps due to a read error. As DNA, the CDR3 is TGCAGCGCTGAACGCCGGGACTACCCTCCCGAGCAGTGCTTC. Translation: CSAERRDYPPEQCF. The V and J genes are TRBV29-1 and TRBJ2-7; 7 nucleotides align to TRBD2. In germline, CDR1 is SQVTM, CDR2 ANQGSEA. CDR3 length equals 14 residues.

As regards this clonotype: A read error may be the cause here, since a much bigger clone is one base away. Written as DNA, the CDR3 is TGTGCCGGCAGTTACAGCTACGAGCAGTACTTC. It yields the protein CAGSYSYEQYF. The chain carries TRBV6-2 or TRBV6-3 and TRBJ2-7; the D is unclear. This CDR3 is 11 amino acids long. Per germline, CDR1 MNHEY and CDR2 SVGEGT.

On this clonotype itself: A read error may account for a junction end that differs from germline. The DNA for the CDR3 is TGTGCCAGCAGTTACACCCTAAGTGGGGCCAACGTCCTGATTTTC. It specifies CASSYTLSGANVLIF. The genes are TRBV6-2 or TRBV6-3 and TRBJ2-6, with D maybe TRBD1 (5 bases). This CDR3 comprises 15 residues. Germline V CDR1 and CDR2: MNHEY, SVGEGT.

As regards this clonotype: This may stem from a read error, because a much larger clone lies one nucleotide away. This chain uses TRBV28 with TRBJ1-5; D may be TRBD1 (5 bases). The CDR3 is made up of 14 amino acids. CDR1 MDHEN and CDR2 SYDVKM come from the germline V gene. CDR3 loop: CASRLWGSNQPQHF. The DNA of the CDR3 is TGTGCCAGCAGGTTATGGGGGAGCAATCAGCCCCAGCATTTT.

As to this clonotype: One end of the junction fails to match germline, which may point to a read error. J is TRBJ2-1 and V is TRBV12-3 or TRBV12-4, with D perhaps TRBD1 or TRBD2 (6 bases each). This CDR3 contains 12 residues. In nucleotides, the CDR3 is TGTGCCAGCAGCTTAGGGGGAGGTGAGCAGTTCTTC. Translation gives CASSLGGGEQFF.

As regards this clonotype: The germline gene is not matched at one end of the junction; a read error may be the cause. J is TRBJ1-2 and V is TRBV29-1, with D possibly TRBD1 on 6 matching bases. The CDR3 is made up of 14 amino acids. Looked up from germline, CDR1 is SQVTM and CDR2 is ANQGSEA. The CDR3 bases are TGCAGCGTTGAAGATGGTTCGGTAGGGGGAGGCTATACCTTC. Translation gives CSVEDGSVGGGYTF. Together with reference TRBV29-1 and TRBJ1-2, the CDR3 gives the full variable domain: SAVISQKPSRDICQRGTSLTIQCQVDSQVTMMFWYRQQPGQSLTLIATANQGSEATYESGFVIDKFPISRPNLTFSTLTVSNMSPEDSSIYLCSVEDGSVGGGYTFGSGTRLTVV.

In its sample, this clonotype was seen many times. This chain links TRBV2 with TRBJ2-7; D ambiguous. The ends were cut back, 6 bases at V and 3 bases at J, with 6 bases in the middle. The CDR3 has 11 residues. Germline V lookup: CDR1 SNHLY, CDR2 FYNNEI. The CDR3 loop is CASRSLYEQYF. The CDR3 nucleotides are TGTGCCAGCAGGTCCCTCTACGAGCAGTACTTC.

On this clonotype: At one end, the junction sequence differs from germline, possibly due to a read error. The chain combines TRBV13 with TRBJ2-3; 7 bases agree with TRBD2. This CDR3 has 13 residues. Germline loops: CDR1 PRHDT, CDR2 FYEKMQ (reference sequence). CDR3 nucleotides: TGTGCCGGGGGGGGAGCGGCACCAGATACTCAGTATTTT. Amino acid sequence: CAGGGAAPDTQYF.

To note about this clonotype: One end of the junction varies from germline; a read error may be responsible. The chain has TRBV11-2 and TRBJ2-7, with TRBD2 as a possible D gene (6 bases). Germline values: CDR1 SGHAT, CDR2 FQNNGV. The CDR3 length is 15 residues. The CDR3 region is CTSSSLGEATYEQYF. CDR3 sequence (DNA): TGTACCAGCAGCTCATTGGGGGAGGCCACCTACGAGCAGTACTTC.